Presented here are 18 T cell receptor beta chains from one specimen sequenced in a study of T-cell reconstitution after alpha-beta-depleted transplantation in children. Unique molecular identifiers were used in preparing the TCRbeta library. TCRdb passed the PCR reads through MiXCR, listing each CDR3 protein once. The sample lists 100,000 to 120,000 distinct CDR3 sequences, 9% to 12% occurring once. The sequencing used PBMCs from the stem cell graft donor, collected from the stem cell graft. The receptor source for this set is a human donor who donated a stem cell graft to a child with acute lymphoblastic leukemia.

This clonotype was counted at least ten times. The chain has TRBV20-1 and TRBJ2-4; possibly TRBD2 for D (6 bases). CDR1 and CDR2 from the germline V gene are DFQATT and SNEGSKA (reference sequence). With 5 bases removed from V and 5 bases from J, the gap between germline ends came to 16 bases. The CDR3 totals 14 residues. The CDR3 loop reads CSAGGRLGENIQYF. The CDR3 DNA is TGCAGTGCTGGAGGGAGGTTAGGGGAAAACATTCAGTACTTC.

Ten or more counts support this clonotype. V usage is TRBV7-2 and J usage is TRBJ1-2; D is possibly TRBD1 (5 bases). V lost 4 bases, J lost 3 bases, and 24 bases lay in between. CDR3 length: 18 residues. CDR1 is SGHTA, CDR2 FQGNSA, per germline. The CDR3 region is CASSSLFGGTKNDYGYTF. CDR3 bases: TGTGCCAGCAGCTCCCTCTTTGGCGGGACCAAAAACGACTATGGCTACACCTTC. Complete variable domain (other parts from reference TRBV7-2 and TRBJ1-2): GAGVSQSPSNKVTEKGKDVELRCDPISGHTALYWYRQSLGQGLEFLIYFQGNSAPDKSGLPSDRFSAERTGGSVSTLTIQRTQQEDSAVYLCASSSLFGGTKNDYGYTFGSGTRLTVV.

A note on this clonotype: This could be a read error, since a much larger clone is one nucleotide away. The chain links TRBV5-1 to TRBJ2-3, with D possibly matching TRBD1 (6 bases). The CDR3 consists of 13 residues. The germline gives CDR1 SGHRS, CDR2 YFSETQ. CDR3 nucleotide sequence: TGCGCCACCAGCTTGGTTACAGGGGATACGCAGTATTTT. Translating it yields CATSLVTGDTQYF.

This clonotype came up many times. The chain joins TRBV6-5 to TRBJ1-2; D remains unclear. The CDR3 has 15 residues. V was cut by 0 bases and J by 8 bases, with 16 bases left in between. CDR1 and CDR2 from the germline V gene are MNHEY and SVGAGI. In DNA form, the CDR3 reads TGTGCCAGCAGTTACTCGATTATCGGCCCGGAAGGCTACACCTTC. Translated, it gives CASSYSIIGPEGYTF.

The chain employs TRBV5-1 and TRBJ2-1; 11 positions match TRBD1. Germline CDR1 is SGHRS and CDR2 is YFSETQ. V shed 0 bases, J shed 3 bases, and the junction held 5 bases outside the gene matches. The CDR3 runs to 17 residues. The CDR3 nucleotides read TGCGCCAGCAGCTTGGTCGCCGGGACAGGGGGCTACAATGAGCAGTTCTTC. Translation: CASSLVAGTGGYNEQFF.

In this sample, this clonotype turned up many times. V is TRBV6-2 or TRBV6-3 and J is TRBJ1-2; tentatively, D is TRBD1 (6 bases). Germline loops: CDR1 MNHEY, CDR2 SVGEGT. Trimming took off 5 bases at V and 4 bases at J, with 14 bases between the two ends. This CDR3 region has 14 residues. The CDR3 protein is CASSIRTDVYGYTF. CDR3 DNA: TGTGCCAGCAGTATTCGGACAGATGTCTATGGCTACACCTTC.

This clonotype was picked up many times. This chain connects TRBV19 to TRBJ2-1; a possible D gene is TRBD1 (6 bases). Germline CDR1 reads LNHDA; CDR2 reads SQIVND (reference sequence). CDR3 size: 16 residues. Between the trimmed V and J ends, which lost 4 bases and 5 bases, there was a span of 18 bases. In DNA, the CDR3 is TGTGCCAGTAGTACAACCCCTCGCAGGACAGACAATGAGCAGTTCTTC. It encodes CASSTTPRRTDNEQFF.

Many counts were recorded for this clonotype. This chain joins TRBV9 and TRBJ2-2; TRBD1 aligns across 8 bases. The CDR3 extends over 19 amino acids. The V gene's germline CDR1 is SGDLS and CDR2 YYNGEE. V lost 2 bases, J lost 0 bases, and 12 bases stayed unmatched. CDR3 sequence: CASSVSDRGLVANTGELFF. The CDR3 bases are TGTGCCAGCAGCGTCAGCGACAGGGGCTTGGTAGCGAACACCGGGGAGCTGTTTTTT.

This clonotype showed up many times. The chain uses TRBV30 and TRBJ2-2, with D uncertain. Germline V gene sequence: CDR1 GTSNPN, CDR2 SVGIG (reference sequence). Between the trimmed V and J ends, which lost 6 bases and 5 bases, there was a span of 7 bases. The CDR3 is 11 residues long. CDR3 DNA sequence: TGTGCCTGTCAGCAGACCGGGGAGCTGTTTTTT. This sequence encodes CACQQTGELFF.

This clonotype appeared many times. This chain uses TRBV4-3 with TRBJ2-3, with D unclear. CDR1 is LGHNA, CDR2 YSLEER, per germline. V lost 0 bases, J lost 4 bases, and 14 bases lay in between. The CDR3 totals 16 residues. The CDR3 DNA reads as TGCGCCAGCAGCCAAGACCCCCCGGGTACCTCAGATACGCAGTATTTT. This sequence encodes CASSQDPPGTSDTQYF.

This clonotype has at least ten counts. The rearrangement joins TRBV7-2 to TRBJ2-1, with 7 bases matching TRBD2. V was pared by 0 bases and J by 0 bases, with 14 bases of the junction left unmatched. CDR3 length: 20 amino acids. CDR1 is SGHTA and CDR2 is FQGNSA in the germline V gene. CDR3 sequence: CASSLAPGRAGGSSYNEQFF. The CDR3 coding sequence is TGTGCCAGCAGCTTAGCGCCTGGCAGGGCGGGCGGGAGCTCCTACAATGAGCAGTTCTTC. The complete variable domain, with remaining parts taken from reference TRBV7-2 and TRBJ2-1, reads GAGVSQSPSNKVTEKGKDVELRCDPISGHTALYWYRQSLGQGLEFLIYFQGNSAPDKSGLPSDRFSAERTGGSVSTLTIQRTQQEDSAVYLCASSLAPGRAGGSSYNEQFFGPGTRLTVL.

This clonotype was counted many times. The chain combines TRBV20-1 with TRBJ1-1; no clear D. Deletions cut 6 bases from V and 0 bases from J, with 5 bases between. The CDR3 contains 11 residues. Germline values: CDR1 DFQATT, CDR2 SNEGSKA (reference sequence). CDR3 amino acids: CSALMNTEAFF. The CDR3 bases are TGCAGTGCGCTCATGAACACTGAAGCTTTCTTT.

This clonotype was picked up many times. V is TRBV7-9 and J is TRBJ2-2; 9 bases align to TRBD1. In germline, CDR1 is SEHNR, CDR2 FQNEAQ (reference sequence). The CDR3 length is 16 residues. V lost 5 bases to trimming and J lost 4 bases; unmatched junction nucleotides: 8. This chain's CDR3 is CASSHPGQGSTGELFF. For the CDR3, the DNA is TGTGCCAGCAGCCATCCGGGACAGGGCAGCACCGGGGAGCTGTTTTTT.

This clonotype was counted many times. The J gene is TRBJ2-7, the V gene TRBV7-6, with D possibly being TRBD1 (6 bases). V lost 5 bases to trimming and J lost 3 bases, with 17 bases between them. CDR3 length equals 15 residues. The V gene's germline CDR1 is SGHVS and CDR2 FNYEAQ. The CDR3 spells CASSPFTGQGYEQYF. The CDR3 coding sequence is TGTGCCAGCAGCCCCTTTACAGGGCAAGGCTACGAGCAGTACTTC. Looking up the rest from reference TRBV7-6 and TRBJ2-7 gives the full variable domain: GAGVSQSPRYKVTKRGQDVALRCDPISGHVSLYWYRQALGQGPEFLTYFNYEAQQDKSGLPNDRFSAERPEGSISTLTIQRTEQRDSAMYRCASSPFTGQGYEQYFGPGTRLTVT.

The DNA of the CDR3 is TGCAGCGCAACGCGGACTAGCGGCCTCGATGAGCAGTTCTTC. It encodes CSATRTSGLDEQFF. The V call is TRBV29-1, the J call TRBJ2-1; 10 nucleotides align to TRBD2. The junction had 11 bases not matched to a gene; V was cut back by 7 bases and J by 8 bases. Germline-derived CDR1 and CDR2 are SQVTM and ANQGSEA. This CDR3 has 14 amino acids.

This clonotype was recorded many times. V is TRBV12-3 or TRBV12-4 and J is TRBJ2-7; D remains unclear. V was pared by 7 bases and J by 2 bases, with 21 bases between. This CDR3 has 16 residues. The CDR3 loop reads CASTLGRQVTTYEQYF. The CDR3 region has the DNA TGTGCCAGCACTTTGGGTCGGCAGGTGACAACCTACGAGCAGTACTTC.

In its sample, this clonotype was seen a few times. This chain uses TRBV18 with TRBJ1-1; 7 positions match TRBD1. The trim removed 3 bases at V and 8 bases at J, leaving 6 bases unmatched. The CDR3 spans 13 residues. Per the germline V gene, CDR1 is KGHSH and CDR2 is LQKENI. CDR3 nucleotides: TGTGCCAGCTCACCTCGGGACAGCGGGGAAGCTTTCTTT. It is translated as CASSPRDSGEAFF.

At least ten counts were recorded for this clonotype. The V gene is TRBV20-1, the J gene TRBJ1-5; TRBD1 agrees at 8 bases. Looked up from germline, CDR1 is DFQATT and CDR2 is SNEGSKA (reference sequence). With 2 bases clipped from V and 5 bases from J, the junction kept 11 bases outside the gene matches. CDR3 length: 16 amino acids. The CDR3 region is CSARKPDRGSYQPQHF. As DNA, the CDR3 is TGCAGTGCTAGAAAACCCGACAGGGGCTCCTATCAGCCCCAGCATTTT.